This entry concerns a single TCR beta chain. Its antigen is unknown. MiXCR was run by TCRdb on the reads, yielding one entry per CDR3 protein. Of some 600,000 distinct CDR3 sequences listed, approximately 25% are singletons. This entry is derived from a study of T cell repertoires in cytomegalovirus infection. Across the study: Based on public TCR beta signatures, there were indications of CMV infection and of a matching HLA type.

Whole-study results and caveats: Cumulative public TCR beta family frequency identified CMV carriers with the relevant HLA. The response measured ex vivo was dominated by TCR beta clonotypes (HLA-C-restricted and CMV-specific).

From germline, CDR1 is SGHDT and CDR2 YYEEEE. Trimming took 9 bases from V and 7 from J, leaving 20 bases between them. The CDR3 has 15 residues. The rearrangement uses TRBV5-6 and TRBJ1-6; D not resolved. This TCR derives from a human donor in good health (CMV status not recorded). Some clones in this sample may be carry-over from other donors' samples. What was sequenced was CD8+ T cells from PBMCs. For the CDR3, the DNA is TGTGCCACCAAAACCGTTGGTACGGAGAATTCACCCCTCCACTTT. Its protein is CATKTVGTENSPLHF.